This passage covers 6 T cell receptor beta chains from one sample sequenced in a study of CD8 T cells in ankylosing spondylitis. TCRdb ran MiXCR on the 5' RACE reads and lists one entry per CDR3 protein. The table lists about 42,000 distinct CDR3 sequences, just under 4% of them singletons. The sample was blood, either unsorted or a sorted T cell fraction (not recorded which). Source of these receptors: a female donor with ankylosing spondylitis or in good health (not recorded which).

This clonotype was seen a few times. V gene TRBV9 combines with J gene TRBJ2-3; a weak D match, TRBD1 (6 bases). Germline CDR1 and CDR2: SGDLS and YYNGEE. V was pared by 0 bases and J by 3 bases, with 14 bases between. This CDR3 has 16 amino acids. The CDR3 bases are TGTGCCAGCAGCGTAGAGGGGGACCTCTCGACAGATACGCAGTATTTT. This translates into CASSVEGDLSTDTQYF.

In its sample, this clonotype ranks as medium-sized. In DNA, the CDR3 is TGTGCCAGCAGCGTAGCTCACCAGACTGAAGCTTTCTTT. Encoded protein: CASSVAHQTEAFF. This chain links TRBV9 with TRBJ1-1, with D unresolved. Looked up from germline, CDR1 is SGDLS and CDR2 is YYNGEE. The V and J ends lost 0 bases and 5 bases respectively, with 8 bases between them. This CDR3 is 13 amino acids long.

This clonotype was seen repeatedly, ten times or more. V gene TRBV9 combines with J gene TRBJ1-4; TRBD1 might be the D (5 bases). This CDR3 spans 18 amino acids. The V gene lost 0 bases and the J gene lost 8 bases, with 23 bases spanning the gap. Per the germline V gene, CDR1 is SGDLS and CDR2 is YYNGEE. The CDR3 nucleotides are TGTGCCAGCAGCGTAGGGGATCGACAGAACGGGCCGCGGGAAAAACTGTTTTTT. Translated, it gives CASSVGDRQNGPREKLFF.

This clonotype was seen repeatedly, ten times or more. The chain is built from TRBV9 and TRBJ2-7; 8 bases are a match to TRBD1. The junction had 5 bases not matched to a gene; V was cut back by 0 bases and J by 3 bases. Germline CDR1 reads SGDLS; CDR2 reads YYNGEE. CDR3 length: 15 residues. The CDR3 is CASSVGQGAGYEQYF. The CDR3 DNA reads TGTGCCAGCAGCGTAGGCCAGGGGGCGGGCTACGAGCAGTACTTC.

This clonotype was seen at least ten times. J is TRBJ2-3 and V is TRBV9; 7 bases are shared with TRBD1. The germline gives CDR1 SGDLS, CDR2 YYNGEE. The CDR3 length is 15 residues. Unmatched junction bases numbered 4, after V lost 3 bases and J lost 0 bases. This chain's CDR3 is CASSGTGASTDTQYF. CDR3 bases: TGTGCCAGCAGCGGAACAGGGGCGAGCACAGATACGCAGTATTTT.

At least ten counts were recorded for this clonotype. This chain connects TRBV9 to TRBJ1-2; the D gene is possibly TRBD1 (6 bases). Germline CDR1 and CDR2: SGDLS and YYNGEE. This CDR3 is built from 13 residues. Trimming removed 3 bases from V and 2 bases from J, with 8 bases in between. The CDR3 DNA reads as TGTGCCAGCAGCGCCGACAGGAACTATGGCTACACCTTC. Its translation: CASSADRNYGYTF.